This T cell receptor (beta chain) was profiled in a study of T cells after yellow fever vaccination. Study information: When fractions had low cell numbers, they were prepared with SMART-Seq v4 Ultra Low Input. Broader study findings: Abundant clonotypes from the bulk population could get into FACS-sorted repertoires as contaminants. Across the CD4 and CD8 compartments, a small share of clonotypes was present in both.

Germline CDR1 and CDR2: SGHDN and FVKESK. This CDR3 has 15 amino acids. Trimming took off 1 base at V and 4 bases at J, with 13 bases between the two ends. With regard to this clonotype: The antigen remains undetermined.

5'RACE template switching added a universal primer site and UMIs to TCR cDNA. A single record per CDR3 protein comes from TCRdb applying MiXCR to the 5' RACE reads. This table holds approximately 170,000 distinct CDR3 sequences, 8% to 13% found once. Specimen: CD8+ T cells sorted from PBMCs, collected 15 days after the yellow fever booster vaccination. The chain is built from TRBV14 and TRBJ1-2, with D possibly TRBD1 on 6 matching bases. This clonotype originated in a man aged 18-30 years who received the YFV17D yellow fever vaccine. CDR3 sequence: CASSQAGRGSYGYTF. The DNA for the CDR3 is TGTGCCAGCAGCCAAGCTGGGAGGGGGAGCTATGGCTACACCTTC.